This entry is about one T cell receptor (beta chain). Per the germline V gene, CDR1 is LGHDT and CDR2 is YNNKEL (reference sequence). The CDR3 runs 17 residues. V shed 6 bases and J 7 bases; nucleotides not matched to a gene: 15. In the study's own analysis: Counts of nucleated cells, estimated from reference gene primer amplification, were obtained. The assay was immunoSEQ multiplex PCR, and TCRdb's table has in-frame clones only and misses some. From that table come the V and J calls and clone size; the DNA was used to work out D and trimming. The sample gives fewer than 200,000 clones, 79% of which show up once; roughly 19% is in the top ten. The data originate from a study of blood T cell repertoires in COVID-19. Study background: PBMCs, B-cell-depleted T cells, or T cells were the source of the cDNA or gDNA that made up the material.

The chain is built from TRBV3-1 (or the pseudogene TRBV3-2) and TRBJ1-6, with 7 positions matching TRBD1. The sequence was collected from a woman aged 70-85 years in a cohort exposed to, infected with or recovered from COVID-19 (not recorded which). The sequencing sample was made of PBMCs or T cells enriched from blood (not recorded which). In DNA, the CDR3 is TGTGCCAGCAGTCGGGGAGGACAGGCGACGGCCAATTCACCCCTCCACTTT. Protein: CASSRGGQATANSPLHF.